One sample yielded the 11 T cell receptor beta chains listed below, sequenced in a study of blood T cells in healthy people across ages. It was with a sample-barcoded 5' primer and a J-beta primer mix that a second PCR of roughly 7 to 12 cycles was run. TCRdb used MiXCR to reprocess the 5' RACE reads, holding one entry per CDR3 protein. The sample shows about 1,600,000 distinct CDR3 sequences, roughly 45% of them seen only once. The sample consisted of blood. The source of these receptors is a woman between 18 and 29 years old in good health.

This chain links TRBV5-6 with TRBJ1-2; a possible D gene is TRBD1 (5 bases). Germline loops: CDR1 SGHDT, CDR2 YYEEEE. The germline V and J ends were trimmed by 1 base and 4 bases, with 11 bases remaining between them. This CDR3 has 14 amino acids. CDR3 DNA sequence: TGTGCCAGCAGCTTGCCGGGGGTGGCCTATGGCTACACCTTC. Its protein is CASSLPGVAYGYTF. The whole variable domain, remainder taken from reference TRBV5-6 and TRBJ1-2, is DAGVTQSPTHLIKTRGQQVTLRCSPKSGHDTVSWYQQALGQGPQFIFQYYEEEERQRGNFPDRFSGHQFPNYSSELNVNALLLGDSALYLCASSLPGVAYGYTFGSGTRLTVV.

In its sample, this clonotype was seen a few times. The chain employs TRBV3-1 and TRBJ2-1, with D uncertain. Germline values: CDR1 LGHDT, CDR2 YNNKEL (reference sequence). V lost 0 bases to trimming and J lost 7 bases, with 10 bases between them. This CDR3 spans 14 amino acids. The CDR3 is CASSQESTLNEQFF. CDR3 nucleotides: TGTGCCAGCAGCCAAGAATCCACCCTAAATGAGCAGTTCTTC.

This clonotype was seen just once. The chain is built from TRBV12-5 and TRBJ2-1, with D possibly matching TRBD2 (6 bases). V lost 0 bases, J lost 4 bases, and 16 bases lay in between. The CDR3 runs to 17 residues. Germline loops: CDR1 LGHNT, CDR2 FRNRAP. CDR3 coding DNA: TGTGCTAGTGGTTTGGTACCCTGGGGGGAAGGGTACAATGAGCAGTTCTTC. Translated: CASGLVPWGEGYNEQFF.

The DNA for the CDR3 is TGTGCCAGCAGCTTAGCGGCTAGCGGGGGCACCACAGATACGCAGTATTTT. This encodes CASSLAASGGTTDTQYF. The chain uses TRBV11-2 and TRBJ2-3, with 10 bases that match TRBD2. This CDR3 region has 17 residues. Trimming took 1 base from V and 2 from J; bases not matched to a gene: 6. Germline CDR1 and CDR2: SGHAT and FQNNGV.

The chain is built from TRBV11-1 and TRBJ2-3; 15 nucleotides agree with TRBD2. The CDR3 covers 21 residues. V lost 1 base to trimming and J lost 2 bases; unmatched junction nucleotides: 13. CDR1 SGHAT and CDR2 FQDESV come from the germline V gene (reference sequence). This CDR3 is CASSLVARGLAGGLYTDTQYF. The CDR3 coding sequence is TGTGCCAGCAGCTTAGTCGCCAGGGGACTAGCGGGGGGCTTGTACACAGATACGCAGTATTTT.

This sequence joins TRBV20-1 and TRBJ2-7, with 9 bases fitting TRBD1. The CDR3 length is 15 residues. Germline V CDR1 and CDR2: DFQATT, SNEGSKA (reference sequence). Germline trimming cut 3 bases from V and 7 bases from J; bases unmatched to any gene: 13. The CDR3 nucleotides are TGCAGTGCTAGTAGCACAGGGACAGGGTCGGGGGAGCAGTACTTC. It yields the protein CSASSTGTGSGEQYF.

The chain recombines TRBV28 with TRBJ1-2; 7 positions match TRBD1. This CDR3 comprises 13 residues. The V gene's germline CDR1 is MDHEN and CDR2 SYDVKM. J gave up 4 bases and V 6 bases, and 5 bases lay outside the gene matches. The chain's CDR3 is CASRIGGSYGYTF. CDR3 sequence (DNA): TGTGCCAGCAGGATAGGGGGCAGCTATGGCTACACCTTC.

A remark on this clonotype: An end of the junction does not agree with germline; a read error may underlie this. V gene TRBV4-1 combines with J gene TRBJ2-3, with TRBD1 matching over 9 bases. CDR1 MGHRA and CDR2 YSYEKL come from the germline V gene. The CDR3 runs 18 residues. The CDR3 bases are TGCGCCAGCAGCCCTAAGACACCGGGACAGGGATGGACAGATACGCGGTATTTT. Translating it yields CASSPKTPGQGWTDTRYF.

This clonotype was seen a handful of times. This chain connects TRBV28 to TRBJ1-5, with D unclear. CDR3 length: 12 amino acids. V lost 5 bases and J 8 bases, leaving 10 bases between the germline ends. CDR1 and CDR2 from the germline V gene are MDHEN and SYDVKM. Here the CDR3 reads CASSPLTEPQHF. CDR3 nucleotides: TGTGCCAGCAGTCCGTTAACAGAGCCCCAGCATTTT.

The chain combines TRBV7-2 with TRBJ1-1; 8 nucleotides align to TRBD1. V lost 2 bases, J lost 3 bases, and 2 bases stayed unmatched. The CDR3 totals 14 residues. Germline V gene data show CDR1 as SGHTA and CDR2 as FQGNSA. As DNA, the CDR3 is TGTGCCAGCAGCTTACCGGGACAGGACACTGAAGCTTTCTTT. Encoded protein: CASSLPGQDTEAFF.

Only a few counts were recorded for this clonotype. The chain carries TRBV5-1 and TRBJ2-3, with TRBD2 matching over 13 bases. Losses at the gene ends were 4 bases for V and 11 bases for J; bases not matched to a gene: 7. The V gene's germline CDR1 is SGHRS and CDR2 YFSETQ. This CDR3 is built from 14 residues. The CDR3 sequence is CASSPGTSGERQYF. The CDR3 bases are TGCGCCAGCAGCCCCGGGACTAGCGGGGAGAGGCAGTATTTT. The full variable domain, rest sourced from reference TRBV5-1 and TRBJ2-3, is KAGVTQTPRYLIKTRGQQVTLSCSPISGHRSVSWYQQTPGQGLQFLFEYFSETQRNKGNFPGRFSGRQFSNSRSEMNVSTLELGDSALYLCASSPGTSGERQYFGPGTRLTVL.